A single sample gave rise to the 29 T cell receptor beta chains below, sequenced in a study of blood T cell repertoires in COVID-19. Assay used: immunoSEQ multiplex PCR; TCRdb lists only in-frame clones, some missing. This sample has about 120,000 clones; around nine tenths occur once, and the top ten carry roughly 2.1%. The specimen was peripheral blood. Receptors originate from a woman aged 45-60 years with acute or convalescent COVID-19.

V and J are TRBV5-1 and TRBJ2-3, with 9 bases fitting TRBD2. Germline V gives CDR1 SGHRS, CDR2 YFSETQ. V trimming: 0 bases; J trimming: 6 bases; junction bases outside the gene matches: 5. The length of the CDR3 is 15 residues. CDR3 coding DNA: TGCGCCAGCAGCTTGGGAAGCGGGGGGATGGATACGCAGTATTTT. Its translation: CASSLGSGGMDTQYF.

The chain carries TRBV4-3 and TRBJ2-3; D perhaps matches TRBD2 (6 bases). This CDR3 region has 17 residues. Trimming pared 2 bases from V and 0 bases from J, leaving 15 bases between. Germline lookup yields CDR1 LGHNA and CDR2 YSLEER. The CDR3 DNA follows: TGCGCCAGCAGCCAAATAGGGGCGGGACTTAGCACAGATACGCAGTATTTT. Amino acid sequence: CASSQIGAGLSTDTQYF.

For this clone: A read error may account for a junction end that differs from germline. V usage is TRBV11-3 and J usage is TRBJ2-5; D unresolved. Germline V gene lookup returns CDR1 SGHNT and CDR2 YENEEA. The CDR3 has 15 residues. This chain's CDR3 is CANSPREATQETQYF. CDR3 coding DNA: TGTGCCAACAGCCCCCGAGAAGCGACCCAAGAGACCCAGTACTTC. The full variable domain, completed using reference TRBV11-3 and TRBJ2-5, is EAGVVQSPRYKIIEKKQPVAFWCNPISGHNTLYWYLQNLGQGPELLIRYENEEAVDDSQLPKDRFSAERLKGVDSTLKIQPAELGDSAVYLCANSPREATQETQYFGPGTRLLVL.

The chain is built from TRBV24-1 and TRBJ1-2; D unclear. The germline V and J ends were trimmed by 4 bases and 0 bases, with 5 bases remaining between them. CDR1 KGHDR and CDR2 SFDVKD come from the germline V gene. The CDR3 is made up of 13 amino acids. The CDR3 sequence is CATSDGSNYGYTF. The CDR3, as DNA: TGTGCCACCAGTGACGGTTCTAACTATGGCTACACCTTC.

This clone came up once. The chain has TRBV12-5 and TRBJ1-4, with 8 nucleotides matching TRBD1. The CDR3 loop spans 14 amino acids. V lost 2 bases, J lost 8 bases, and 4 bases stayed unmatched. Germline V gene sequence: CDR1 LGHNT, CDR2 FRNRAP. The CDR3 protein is CASGLTGGEEKLFF. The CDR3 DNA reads TGTGCTAGTGGTTTGACAGGGGGAGAGGAAAAACTGTTTTTT.

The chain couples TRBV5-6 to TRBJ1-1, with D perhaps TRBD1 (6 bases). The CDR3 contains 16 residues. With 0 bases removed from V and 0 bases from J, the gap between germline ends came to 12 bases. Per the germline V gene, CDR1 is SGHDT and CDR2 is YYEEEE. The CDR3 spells CASSLDTGNMNTEAFF. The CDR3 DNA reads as TGTGCCAGCAGCTTGGATACAGGGAACATGAACACTGAAGCTTTCTTT.

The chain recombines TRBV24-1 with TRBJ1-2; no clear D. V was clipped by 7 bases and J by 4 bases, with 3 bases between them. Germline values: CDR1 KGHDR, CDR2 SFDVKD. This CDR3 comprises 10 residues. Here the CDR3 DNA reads TGTGCCACCAGCTCCTATGGCTACACCTTC. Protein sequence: CATSSYGYTF.

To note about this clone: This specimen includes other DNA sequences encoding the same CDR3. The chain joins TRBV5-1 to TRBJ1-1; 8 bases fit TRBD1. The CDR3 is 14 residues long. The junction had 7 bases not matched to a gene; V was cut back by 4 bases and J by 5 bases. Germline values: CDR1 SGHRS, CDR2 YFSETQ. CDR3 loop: CASSQDRGGTEAFF. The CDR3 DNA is TGCGCCAGCAGCCAAGACAGGGGTGGGACTGAAGCTTTCTTT.

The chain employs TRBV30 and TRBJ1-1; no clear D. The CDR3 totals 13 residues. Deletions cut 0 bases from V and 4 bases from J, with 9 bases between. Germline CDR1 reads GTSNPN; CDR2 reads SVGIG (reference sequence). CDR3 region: CAWSVASTTEAFF. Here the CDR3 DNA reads TGTGCCTGGAGTGTGGCATCCACCACTGAAGCTTTCTTT. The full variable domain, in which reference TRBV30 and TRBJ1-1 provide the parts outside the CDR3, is SQTIHQWPATLVQPVGSPLSLECTVEGTSNPNLYWYRQAAGRGLQLLFYSVGIGQISSEVPQNLSASRPQDRQFILSSKKLLLSDSGFYLCAWSVASTTEAFFGQGTRLTVV.

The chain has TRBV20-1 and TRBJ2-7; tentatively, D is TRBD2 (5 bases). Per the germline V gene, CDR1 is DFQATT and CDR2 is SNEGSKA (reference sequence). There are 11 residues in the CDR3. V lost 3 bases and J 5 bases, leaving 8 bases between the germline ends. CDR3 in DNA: TGCAGTGCTAGGGCGGGCCACGAGCAGTACTTC. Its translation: CSARAGHEQYF.

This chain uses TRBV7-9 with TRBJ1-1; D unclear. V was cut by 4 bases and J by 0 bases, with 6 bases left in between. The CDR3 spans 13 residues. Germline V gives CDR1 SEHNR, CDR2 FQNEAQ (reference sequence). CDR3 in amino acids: CASSSLMNTEAFF. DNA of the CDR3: TGTGCCAGCAGCTCACTGATGAACACTGAAGCTTTCTTT.

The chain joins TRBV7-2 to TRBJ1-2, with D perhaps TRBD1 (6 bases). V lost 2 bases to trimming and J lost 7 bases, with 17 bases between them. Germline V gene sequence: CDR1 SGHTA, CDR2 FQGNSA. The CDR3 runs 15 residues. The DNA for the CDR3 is TGTGCCAGCAGCTTAAGGCAAACAGGGTCAGGTGGCTACACCTTC. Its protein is CASSLRQTGSGGYTF. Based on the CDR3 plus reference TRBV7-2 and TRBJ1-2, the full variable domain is GAGVSQSPSNKVTEKGKDVELRCDPISGHTALYWYRQSLGQGLEFLIYFQGNSAPDKSGLPSDRFSAERTGGSVSTLTIQRTQQEDSAVYLCASSLRQTGSGGYTFGSGTRLTVV.

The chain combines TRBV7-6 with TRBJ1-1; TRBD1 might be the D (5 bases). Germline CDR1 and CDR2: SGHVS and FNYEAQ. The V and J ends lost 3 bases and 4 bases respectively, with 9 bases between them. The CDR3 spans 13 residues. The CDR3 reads CASSFKRGTEAFF. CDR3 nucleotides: TGTGCCAGCAGCTTTAAAAGGGGCACTGAAGCTTTCTTT.

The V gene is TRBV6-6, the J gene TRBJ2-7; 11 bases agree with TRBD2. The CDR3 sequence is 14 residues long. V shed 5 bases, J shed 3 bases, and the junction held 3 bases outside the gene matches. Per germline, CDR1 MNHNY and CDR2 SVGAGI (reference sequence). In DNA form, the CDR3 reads TGTGCCAGCAGTCAACTAGCGGGAGTCTACGAGCAGTACTTC. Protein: CASSQLAGVYEQYF.

The DNA for the CDR3 is TGTGCCAGTAGTTTGGGGGCTGATGGCTACACCTTC. Its protein product is CASSLGADGYTF. The V gene is TRBV19, the J gene TRBJ1-2, with D maybe TRBD1 (6 bases). CDR3 length equals 12 residues. Trimming stripped 5 bases from V and 6 bases from J, with 10 bases between. CDR1 is LNHDA, CDR2 SQIVND, per germline (reference sequence).

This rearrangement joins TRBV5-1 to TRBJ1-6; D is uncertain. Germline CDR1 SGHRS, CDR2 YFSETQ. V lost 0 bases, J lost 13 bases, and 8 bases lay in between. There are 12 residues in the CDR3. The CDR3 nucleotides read TGCGCCAGCAGCTTGGAGGGAGGGCCCCTCCACTTT. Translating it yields CASSLEGGPLHF.

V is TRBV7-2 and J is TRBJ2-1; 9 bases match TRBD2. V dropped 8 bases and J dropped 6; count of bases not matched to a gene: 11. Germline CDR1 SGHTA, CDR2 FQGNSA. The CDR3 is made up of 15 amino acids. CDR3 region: CASANRVLAGNEQFF. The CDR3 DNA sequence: TGTGCCAGCGCAAATAGGGTACTAGCGGGCAATGAGCAGTTCTTC.

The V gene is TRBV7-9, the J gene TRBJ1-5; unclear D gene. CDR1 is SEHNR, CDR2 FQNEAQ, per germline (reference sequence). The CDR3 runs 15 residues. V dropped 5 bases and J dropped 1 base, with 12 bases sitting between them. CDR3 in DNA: TGTGCCAGCAGCGCGGGCGATTGGAGCAATCAGCCCCAGCATTTT. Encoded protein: CASSAGDWSNQPQHF. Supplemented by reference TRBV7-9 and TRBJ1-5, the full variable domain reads DTGVSQNPRHKITKRGQNVTFRCDPISEHNRLYWYRQTLGQGPEFLTYFQNEAQLEKSRLLSDRFSAERPKGSFSTLEIQRTEQGDSAMYLCASSAGDWSNQPQHFGDGTRLSIL.

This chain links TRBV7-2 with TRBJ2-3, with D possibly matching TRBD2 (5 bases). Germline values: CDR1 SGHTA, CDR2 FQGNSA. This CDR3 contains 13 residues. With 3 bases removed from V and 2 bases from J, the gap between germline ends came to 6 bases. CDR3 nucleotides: TGTGCCAGCAGCTTGACTAACACAGATACGCAGTATTTT. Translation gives CASSLTNTDTQYF.

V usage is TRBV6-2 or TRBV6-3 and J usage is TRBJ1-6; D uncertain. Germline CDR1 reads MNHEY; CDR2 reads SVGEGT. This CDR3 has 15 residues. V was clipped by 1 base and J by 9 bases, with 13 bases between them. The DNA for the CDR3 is TGTGCCAGCAGTTACTTTCGGGGTGGAGGTTCACCCCTCCACTTT. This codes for CASSYFRGGGSPLHF.

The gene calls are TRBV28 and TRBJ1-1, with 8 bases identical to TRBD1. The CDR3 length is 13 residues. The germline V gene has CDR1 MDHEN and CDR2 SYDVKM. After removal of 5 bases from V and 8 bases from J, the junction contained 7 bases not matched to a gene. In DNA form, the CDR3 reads TGTGCCAGCAGTCCCCCGGACAGGGCAGAAGCTTTCTTT. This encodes CASSPPDRAEAFF.

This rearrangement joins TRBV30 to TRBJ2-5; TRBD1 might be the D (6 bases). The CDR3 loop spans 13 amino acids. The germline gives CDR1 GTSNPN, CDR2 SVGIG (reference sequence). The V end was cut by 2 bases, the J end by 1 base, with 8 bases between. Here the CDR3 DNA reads TGTGCCTGGAGTAGACAGGTCCAAGAGACCCAGTACTTC. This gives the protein CAWSRQVQETQYF.

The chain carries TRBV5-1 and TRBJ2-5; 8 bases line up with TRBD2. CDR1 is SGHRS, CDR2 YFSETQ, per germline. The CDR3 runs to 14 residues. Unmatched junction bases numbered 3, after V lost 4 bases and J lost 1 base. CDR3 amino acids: CASSPGTSQETQYF. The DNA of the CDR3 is TGCGCCAGCAGCCCTGGGACTAGCCAAGAGACCCAGTACTTC.

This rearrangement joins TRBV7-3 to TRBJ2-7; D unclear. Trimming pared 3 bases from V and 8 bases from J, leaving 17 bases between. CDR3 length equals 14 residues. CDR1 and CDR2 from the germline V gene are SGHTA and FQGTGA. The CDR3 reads CASSLSRQTDKQYF. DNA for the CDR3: TGTGCCAGCAGCTTGTCCAGGCAGACGGATAAGCAGTACTTC.

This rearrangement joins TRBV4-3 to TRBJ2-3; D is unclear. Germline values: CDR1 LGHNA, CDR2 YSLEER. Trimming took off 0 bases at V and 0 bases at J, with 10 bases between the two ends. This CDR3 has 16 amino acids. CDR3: CASSQEPEASTDTQYF. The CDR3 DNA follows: TGCGCCAGCAGCCAAGAACCCGAAGCTAGCACAGATACGCAGTATTTT.

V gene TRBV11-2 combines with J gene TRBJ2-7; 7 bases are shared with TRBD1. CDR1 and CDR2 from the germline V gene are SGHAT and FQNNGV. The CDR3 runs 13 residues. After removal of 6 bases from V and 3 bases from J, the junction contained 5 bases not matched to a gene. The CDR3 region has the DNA TGTGCCAGCAGGGCCGGGGACAGCTACGAGCAGTACTTC. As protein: CASRAGDSYEQYF.

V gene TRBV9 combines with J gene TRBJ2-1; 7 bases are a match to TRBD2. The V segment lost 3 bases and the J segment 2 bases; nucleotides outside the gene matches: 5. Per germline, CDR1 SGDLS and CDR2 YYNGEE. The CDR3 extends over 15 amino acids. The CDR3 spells CASSASGGPYNEQFF. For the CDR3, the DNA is TGTGCCAGCAGCGCATCGGGAGGCCCCTACAATGAGCAGTTCTTC. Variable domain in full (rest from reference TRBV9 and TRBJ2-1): DSGVTQTPKHLITATGQRVTLRCSPRSGDLSVYWYQQSLDQGLQFLIQYYNGEERAKGNILERFSAQQFPDLHSELNLSSLELGDSALYFCASSASGGPYNEQFFGPGTRLTVL.

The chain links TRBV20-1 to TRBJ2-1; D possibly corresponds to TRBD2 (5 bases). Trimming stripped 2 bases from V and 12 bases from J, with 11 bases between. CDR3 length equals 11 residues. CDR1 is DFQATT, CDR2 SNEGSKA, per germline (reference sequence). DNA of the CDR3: TGCAGTGCTAGAATCGGGAAGGGGCAGTTCTTC. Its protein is CSARIGKGQFF.

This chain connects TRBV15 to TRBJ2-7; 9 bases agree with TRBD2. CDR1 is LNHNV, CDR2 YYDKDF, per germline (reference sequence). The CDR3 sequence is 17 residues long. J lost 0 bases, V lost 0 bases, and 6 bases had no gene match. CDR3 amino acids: CATSRDGVAGDSYEQYF. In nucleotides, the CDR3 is TGTGCCACCAGCAGAGATGGGGTAGCGGGGGACTCCTACGAGCAGTACTTC.